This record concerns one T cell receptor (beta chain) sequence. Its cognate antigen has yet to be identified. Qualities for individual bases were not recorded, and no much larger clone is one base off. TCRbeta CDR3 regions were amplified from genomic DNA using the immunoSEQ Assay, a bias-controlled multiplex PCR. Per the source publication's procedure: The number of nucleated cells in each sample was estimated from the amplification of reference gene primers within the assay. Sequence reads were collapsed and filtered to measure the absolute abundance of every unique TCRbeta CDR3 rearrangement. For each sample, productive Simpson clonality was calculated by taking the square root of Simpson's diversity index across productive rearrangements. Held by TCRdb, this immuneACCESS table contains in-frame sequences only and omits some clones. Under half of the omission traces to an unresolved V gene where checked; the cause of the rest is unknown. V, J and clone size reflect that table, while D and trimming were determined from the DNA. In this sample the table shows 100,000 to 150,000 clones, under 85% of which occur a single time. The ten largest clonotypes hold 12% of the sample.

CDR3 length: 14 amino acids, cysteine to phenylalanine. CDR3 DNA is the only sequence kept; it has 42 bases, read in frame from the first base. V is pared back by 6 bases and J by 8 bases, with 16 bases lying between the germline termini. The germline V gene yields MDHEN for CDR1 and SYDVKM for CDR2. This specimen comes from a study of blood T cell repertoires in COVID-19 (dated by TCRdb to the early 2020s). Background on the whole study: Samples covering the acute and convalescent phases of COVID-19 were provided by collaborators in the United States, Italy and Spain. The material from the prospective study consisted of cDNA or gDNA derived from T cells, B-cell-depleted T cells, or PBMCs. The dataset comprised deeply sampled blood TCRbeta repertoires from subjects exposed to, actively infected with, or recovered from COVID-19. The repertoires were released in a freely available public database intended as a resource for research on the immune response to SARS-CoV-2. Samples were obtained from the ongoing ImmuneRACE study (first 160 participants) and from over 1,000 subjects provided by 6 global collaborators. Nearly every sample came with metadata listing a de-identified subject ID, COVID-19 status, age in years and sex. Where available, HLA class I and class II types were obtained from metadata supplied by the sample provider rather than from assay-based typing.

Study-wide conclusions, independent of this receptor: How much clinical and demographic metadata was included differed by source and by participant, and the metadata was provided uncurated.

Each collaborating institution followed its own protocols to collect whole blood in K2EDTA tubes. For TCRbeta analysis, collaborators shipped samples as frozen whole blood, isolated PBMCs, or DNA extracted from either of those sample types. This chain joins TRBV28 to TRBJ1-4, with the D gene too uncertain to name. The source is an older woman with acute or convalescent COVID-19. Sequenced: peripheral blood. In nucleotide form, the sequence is TGTGCCAGCAGGTTGGCCATTCCAATGGAAAAACTGTTTTTT. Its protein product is CASRLAIPMEKLFF.